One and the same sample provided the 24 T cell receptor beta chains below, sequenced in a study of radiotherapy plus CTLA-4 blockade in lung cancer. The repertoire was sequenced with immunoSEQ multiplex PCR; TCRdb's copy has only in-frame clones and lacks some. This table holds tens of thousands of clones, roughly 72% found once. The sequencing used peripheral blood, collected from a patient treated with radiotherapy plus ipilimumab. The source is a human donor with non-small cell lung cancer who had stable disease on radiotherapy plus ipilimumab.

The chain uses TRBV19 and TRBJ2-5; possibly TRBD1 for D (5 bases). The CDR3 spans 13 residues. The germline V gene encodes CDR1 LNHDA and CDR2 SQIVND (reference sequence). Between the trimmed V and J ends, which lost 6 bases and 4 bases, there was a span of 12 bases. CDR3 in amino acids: CASSRQWGETQYF. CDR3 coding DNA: TGTGCCAGTAGCCGACAGTGGGGAGAGACCCAGTACTTC.

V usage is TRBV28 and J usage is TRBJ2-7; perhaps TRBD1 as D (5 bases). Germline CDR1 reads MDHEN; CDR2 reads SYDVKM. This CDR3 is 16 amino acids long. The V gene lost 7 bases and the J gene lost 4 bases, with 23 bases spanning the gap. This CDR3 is CASTEWGTRVGYEQYF. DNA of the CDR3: TGTGCCAGCACCGAGTGGGGTACCAGGGTGGGTTACGAGCAGTACTTC.

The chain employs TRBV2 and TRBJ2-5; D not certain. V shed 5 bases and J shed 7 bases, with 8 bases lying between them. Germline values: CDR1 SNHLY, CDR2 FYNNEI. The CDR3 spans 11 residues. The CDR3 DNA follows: TGTGCCAGCAGTTACCACGGGACCCAGTACTTC. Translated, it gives CASSYHGTQYF.

CDR3 loop: CASSPWGEESPLHF. The CDR3 region has the DNA TGTGCCAGCAGCCCGTGGGGGGAGGAATCACCCCTCCACTTT. The chain carries TRBV7-9 and TRBJ1-6; D possibly corresponds to TRBD1 (5 bases). Between the trimmed V and J ends, which lost 5 bases and 10 bases, there was a span of 15 bases. Germline V gives CDR1 SEHNR, CDR2 FQNEAQ (reference sequence). CDR3 length equals 14 residues.

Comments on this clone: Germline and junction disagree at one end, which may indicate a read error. DNA for the CDR3: TGTGTCAGCAGCCACGGGACAGACCAATACCGGGGCACCATATATTTT. The encoded protein is CVSSHGTDQYRGTIYF. The chain couples TRBV5-4 to TRBJ1-3; 7 nucleotides agree with TRBD1. CDR1 is SGHNT, CDR2 YYREEE, per germline (reference sequence). The CDR3 extends over 16 amino acids.

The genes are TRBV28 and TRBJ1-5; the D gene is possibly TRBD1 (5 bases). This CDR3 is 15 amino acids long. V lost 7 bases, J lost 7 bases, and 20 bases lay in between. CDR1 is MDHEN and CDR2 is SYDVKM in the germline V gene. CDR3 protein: CASNQLGGGKQPQHF. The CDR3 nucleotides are TGTGCCAGCAACCAACTGGGGGGAGGGAAACAGCCCCAGCATTTT.

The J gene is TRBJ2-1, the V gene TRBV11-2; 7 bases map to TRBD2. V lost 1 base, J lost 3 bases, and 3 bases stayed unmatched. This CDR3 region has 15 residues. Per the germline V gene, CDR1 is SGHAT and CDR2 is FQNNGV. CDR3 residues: CASSLVGGGYNEQFF. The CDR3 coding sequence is TGTGCCAGCAGCTTAGTGGGGGGGGGCTACAATGAGCAGTTCTTC.

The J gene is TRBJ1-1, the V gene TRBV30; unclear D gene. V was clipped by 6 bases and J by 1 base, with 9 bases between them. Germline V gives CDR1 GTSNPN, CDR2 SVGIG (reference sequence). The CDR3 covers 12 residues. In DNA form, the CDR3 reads TGTGCCTGCTCACAGCCGAACACTGAAGCTTTCTTT. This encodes CACSQPNTEAFF. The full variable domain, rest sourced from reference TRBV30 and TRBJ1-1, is SQTIHQWPATLVQPVGSPLSLECTVEGTSNPNLYWYRQAAGRGLQLLFYSVGIGQISSEVPQNLSASRPQDRQFILSSKKLLLSDSGFYLCACSQPNTEAFFGQGTRLTVV.

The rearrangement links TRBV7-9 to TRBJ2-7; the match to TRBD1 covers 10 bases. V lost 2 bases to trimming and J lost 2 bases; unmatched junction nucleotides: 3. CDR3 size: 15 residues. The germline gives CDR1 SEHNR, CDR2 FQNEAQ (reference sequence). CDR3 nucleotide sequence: TGTGCCAGCAGCTTATCCGGGACAGGGGCCTACGAGCAGTACTTC. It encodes CASSLSGTGAYEQYF.

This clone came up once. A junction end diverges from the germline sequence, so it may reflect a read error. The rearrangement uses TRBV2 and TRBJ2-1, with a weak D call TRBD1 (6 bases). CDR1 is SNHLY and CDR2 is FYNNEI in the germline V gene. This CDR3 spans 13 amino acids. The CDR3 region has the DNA TGTGCCAGCAGTCTAACAGGGTACAGTGAGCAGTTCTTC. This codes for CASSLTGYSEQFF.

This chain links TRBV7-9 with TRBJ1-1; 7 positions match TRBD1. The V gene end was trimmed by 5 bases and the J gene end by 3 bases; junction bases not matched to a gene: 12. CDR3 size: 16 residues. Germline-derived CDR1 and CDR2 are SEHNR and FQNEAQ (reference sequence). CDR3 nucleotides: TGTGCCAGCAGCAAAGGACAGGCAGACATCGACACTGAAGCTTTCTTT. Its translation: CASSKGQADIDTEAFF.

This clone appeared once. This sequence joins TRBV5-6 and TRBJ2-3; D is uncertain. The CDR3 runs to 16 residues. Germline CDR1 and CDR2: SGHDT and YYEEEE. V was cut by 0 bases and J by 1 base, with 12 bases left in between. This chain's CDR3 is CASSLVQTYRTDTQYF. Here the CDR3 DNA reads TGTGCCAGCAGCTTGGTACAGACCTACCGCACAGATACGCAGTATTTT. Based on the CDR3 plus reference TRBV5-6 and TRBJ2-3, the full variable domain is DAGVTQSPTHLIKTRGQQVTLRCSPKSGHDTVSWYQQALGQGPQFIFQYYEEEERQRGNFPDRFSGHQFPNYSSELNVNALLLGDSALYLCASSLVQTYRTDTQYFGPGTRLTVL.

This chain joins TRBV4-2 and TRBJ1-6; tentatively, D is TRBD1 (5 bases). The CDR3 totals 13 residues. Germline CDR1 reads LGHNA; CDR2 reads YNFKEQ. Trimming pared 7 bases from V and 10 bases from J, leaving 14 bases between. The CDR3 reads CASTLQQGSPLHF. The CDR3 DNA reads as TGTGCCAGCACCCTTCAGCAGGGCTCACCCCTCCACTTT.

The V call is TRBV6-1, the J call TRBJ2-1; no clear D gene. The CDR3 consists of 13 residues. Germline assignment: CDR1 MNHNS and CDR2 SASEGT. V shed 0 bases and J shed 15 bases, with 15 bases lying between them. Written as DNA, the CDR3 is TGTGCCAGCAGTGAAGCGCCCTGGCGGCAAAGGTTCTTC. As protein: CASSEAPWRQRFF.

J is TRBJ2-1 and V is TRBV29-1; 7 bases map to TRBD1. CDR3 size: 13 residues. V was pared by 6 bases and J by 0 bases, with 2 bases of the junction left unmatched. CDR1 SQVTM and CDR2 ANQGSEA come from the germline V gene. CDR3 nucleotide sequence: TGCAGCGTAGACAGGGACTCCTACAATGAGCAGTTCTTC. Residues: CSVDRDSYNEQFF.

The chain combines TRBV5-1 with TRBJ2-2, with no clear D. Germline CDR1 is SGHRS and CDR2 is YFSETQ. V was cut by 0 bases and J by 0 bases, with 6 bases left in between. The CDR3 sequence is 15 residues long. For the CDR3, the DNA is TGCGCCAGCAGCTTGGCGCCAGCGAACACCGGGGAGCTGTTTTTT. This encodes CASSLAPANTGELFF. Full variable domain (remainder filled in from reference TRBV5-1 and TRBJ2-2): KAGVTQTPRYLIKTRGQQVTLSCSPISGHRSVSWYQQTPGQGLQFLFEYFSETQRNKGNFPGRFSGRQFSNSRSEMNVSTLELGDSALYLCASSLAPANTGELFFGEGSRLTVL.

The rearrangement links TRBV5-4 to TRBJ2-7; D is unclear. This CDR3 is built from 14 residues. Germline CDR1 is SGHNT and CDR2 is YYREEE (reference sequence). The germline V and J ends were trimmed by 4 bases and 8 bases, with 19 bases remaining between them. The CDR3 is CASSDDPLMGKQYF. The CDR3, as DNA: TGTGCCAGCAGCGATGACCCACTCATGGGCAAGCAGTACTTC. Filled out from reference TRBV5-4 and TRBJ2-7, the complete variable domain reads ETGVTQSPTHLIKTRGQQVTLRCSSQSGHNTVSWYQQALGQGPQFIFQYYREEENGRGNFPPRFSGLQFPNYSSELNVNALELDDSALYLCASSDDPLMGKQYFGPGTRLTVT.

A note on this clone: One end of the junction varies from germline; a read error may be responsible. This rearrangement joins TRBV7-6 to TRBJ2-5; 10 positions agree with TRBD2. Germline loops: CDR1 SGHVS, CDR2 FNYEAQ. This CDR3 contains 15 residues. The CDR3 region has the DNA TGTGCCAGCAGTTTAGCGGGGGGACCTCTAACGACCCAGTACTTC. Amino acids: CASSLAGGPLTTQYF.

This chain's CDR3 is CATSTGVNTEAFF. In nucleotides, the CDR3 is TGTGCCACGTCGACAGGGGTGAACACTGAAGCTTTCTTT. This rearrangement joins TRBV10-3 to TRBJ1-1, with 8 bases matching TRBD1. The length of the CDR3 is 13 residues. CDR1 is ENHRY, CDR2 SYGVKD, per germline. V was pared by 10 bases and J by 0 bases, with 4 bases of the junction left unmatched.

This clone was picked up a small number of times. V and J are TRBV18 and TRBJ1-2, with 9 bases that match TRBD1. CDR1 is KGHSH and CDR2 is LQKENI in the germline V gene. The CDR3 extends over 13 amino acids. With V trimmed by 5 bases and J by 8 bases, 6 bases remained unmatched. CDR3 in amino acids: CASSSQGAGGYTF. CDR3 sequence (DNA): TGTGCCAGCTCATCACAGGGGGCAGGCGGCTACACCTTC.

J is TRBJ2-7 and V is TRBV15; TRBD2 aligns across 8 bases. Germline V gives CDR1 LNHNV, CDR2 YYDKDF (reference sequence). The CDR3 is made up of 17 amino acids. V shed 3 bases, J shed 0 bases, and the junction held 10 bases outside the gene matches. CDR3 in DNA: TGTGCCACCAGCAGGAAATTAGCGGGGCTCAGCTCCTACGAGCAGTACTTC. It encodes CATSRKLAGLSSYEQYF.

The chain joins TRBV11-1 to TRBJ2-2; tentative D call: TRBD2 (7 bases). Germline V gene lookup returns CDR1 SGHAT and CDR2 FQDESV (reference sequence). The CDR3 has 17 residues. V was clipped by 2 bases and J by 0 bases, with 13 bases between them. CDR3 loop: CASSLLAGASNTGELFF. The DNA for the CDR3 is TGTGCCAGCAGCTTATTGGCGGGGGCCTCGAACACCGGGGAGCTGTTTTTT.

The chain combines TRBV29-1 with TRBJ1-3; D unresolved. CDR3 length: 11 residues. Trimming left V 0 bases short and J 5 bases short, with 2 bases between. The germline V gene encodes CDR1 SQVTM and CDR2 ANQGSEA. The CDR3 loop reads CSVEDRNTIYF. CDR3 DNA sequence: TGCAGCGTTGAAGATAGAAACACCATATATTTT.

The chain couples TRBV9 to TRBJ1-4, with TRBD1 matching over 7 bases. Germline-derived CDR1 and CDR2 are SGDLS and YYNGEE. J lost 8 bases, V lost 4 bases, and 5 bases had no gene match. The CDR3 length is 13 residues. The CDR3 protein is CASSQGTEEKLFF. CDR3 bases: TGTGCCAGCAGCCAAGGGACAGAAGAAAAACTGTTTTTT.